This T cell receptor beta chain was profiled in a study of CD8+ T cells in alopecia areata. On the study more broadly: Treated patients were given 5 to 10 mg oral tofacitinib twice daily. Notes on the study in general: There were also resident alphabeta T cells of normal skin sequenced in scalp samples. Lesional scalp displayed greater clonality than normal scalp, most notably in alopecia totalis/universalis.

V was trimmed by 3 bases and J by 4 bases, leaving 17 bases between them. Germline CDR1 is SGHDN and CDR2 is FVKESK. CDR3 length equals 16 residues. This clone was observed a single time. Its matching antigen is unknown. RNA was isolated and reverse transcribed to cDNA, the sequencing template. TCRdb's copy holds only in-frame clones and misses some; the assay was immunoSEQ multiplex PCR. Among about 160,000 clones listed, more than 75% were seen once. Here the sequenced sample was CD8+ T cells sorted from blood, taken at week 0. This receptor was taken from a human donor with alopecia areata. This chain uses TRBV14 with TRBJ2-3, with D tentatively TRBD1 (6 bases). CDR3 sequence reads: CASSHEQGRVADTQYF. The CDR3 nucleotides read TGTGCCAGCAGCCACGAACAGGGAAGGGTTGCAGATACGCAGTATTTT.